The T cell receptor (beta chain) under discussion was sequenced for a study of Ad26.COV2.S vaccination and SARS-CoV-2 variants (dated by TCRdb to about 2021). About the full investigation: Vaccine-arm donors were drawn from COV1001, a multicentre, randomized, double-blind, placebo-controlled phase I-IIa trial of Ad26.COV2.S in healthy adults. TCRbeta repertoire sequencing was used to assess the specificity and breadth of SARS-CoV-2-reactive T cell receptors after Ad26.COV2.S vaccination. Throughout the experiments and outcome assessment, investigators stayed blinded to trial group allocation. Ad26.COV2.S was administered intramuscularly at 5 x 10^10 or 1 x 10^11 viral particles, either as a single shot or as two shots given 56 days apart. Trial participants were randomized into five groups of five: low-dose or high-dose Ad26.COV2.S given once or twice, or placebo on both occasions. A total of roughly 32 samples were included in the TCR-sequenced set, comprising approximately 20 Ad26.COV2.S vaccine recipients, 5 placebo recipients and 8 SARS-CoV-2 convalescent individuals.

Per the germline V gene (reference sequence), SEHNR is the CDR1 and FQNEAQ is the CDR2. Spanning cysteine to phenylalanine, the CDR3 consists of 14 amino acids. The sequence is cut down to CDR3 DNA, 42 bases in frame from base 1. V is cut by 0 bases and J by 5 bases, and the space between the germline ends is 10 bases. The sample's treatment or condition label, decoded: around 19 received Ad26.COV2.S at low or high dose, single or two shots; roughly five received placebo; per-sample allocation not given. For vaccine and placebo recipients, the sequenced repertoires came from samples collected on day 63 after the first injection. Cohort 1b enrolled 25 or so adults aged 18-55 years at a single site in Boston, USA, between 29 July and 7 August 2020. Ad26.COV2.S was a replication-incompetent adenovirus type 26 vector that expressed a prefusion-stabilized SARS-CoV-2 spike protein derived from the original Wuhan strain.

Note on this clone: Its antigen target is currently unknown. Base qualities are not recorded, but no much larger clone differs from it by a single base.

General findings and caveats noted by the study authors: Non-spike TCR breadth was comparable between vaccine and placebo recipients, consistent with the vaccine containing only spike. According to the authors, total T cell responses may have been underestimated by the TCR breadth and depth analyses. Substantial breadth of spike-specific CD8+ and CD4+ T cell responses was reported after vaccination. Ad26.COV2.S recipients had higher spike-specific TCR breadth than placebo recipients (P = 0.0014). The study was not powered to compare responses between vaccine doses or regimens.

TCRbeta CDR3 regions were sequenced with the immunoSEQ Assay. After extraction, genomic DNA underwent amplification by bias-controlled multiplex PCR, followed by high-throughput sequencing. Turning to the authors' computational methods: To quantify the absolute abundance of every unique TCRbeta CDR3 region, sequences were collapsed and filtered. T cell fraction was estimated by normalizing TCRbeta template counts to usable DNA, with usable DNA measured through amplification of reference genes found in all nucleated cells. Repertoire TCRs were annotated as SARS-CoV-2-specific by exact matching of V gene, CDR3 amino acid sequence and J gene to a known reactive TCR set. The reference SARS-CoV-2 TCR set was obtained from MIRA and was filtered for enrichment in COVID-19-positive ImmuneCODE repertoires, whereby public or cross-reactive TCRs were removed. Using the MIRA antigens, annotated TCRs were further analysed by specific ORF or by position within an ORF. Breadth was defined as annotated unique rearrangements over total unique productive rearrangements; depth was the summed frequency of those rearrangements. Two-sided Wilcoxon rank-sum tests were used to compare TCR breadth between groups. In TCRdb, the immuneACCESS table is reduced to in-frame sequences with V and J assigned. These tables do not hold every clone; where another copy was compared, an unresolved V gene accounts for under half, and the others remain unexplained. V, J and clone size derive from that table, while D and trimming were established from the DNA sequence. A total of hundreds of thousands of clones appear in this sample, roughly 87% of them only once. About 3% of the sample is held by the ten biggest clonotypes.

The sample in question was peripheral blood, obtained in a trial of Ad26.COV2.S vaccine versus placebo. This sequence originates from a person aged 18-65 years who received the Ad26.COV2.S COVID-19 vaccine or a placebo. The sequence joins TRBV7-9 to TRBJ2-5; the D gene could be TRBD1 or TRBD2, each one agreeing over 6 bases. The DNA reads TGTGCCAGCAGCTTAGCAGGGGGGTTTGAGACCCAGTACTTC. This gives the protein CASSLAGGFETQYF.